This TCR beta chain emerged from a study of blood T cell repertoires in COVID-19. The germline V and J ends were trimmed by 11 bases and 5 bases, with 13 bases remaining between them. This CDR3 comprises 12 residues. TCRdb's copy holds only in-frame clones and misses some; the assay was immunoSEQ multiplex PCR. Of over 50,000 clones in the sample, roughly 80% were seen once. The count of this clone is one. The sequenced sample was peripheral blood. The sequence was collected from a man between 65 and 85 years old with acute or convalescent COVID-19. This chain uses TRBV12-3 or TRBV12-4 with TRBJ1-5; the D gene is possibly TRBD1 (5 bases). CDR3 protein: CASSGLYQPQHF. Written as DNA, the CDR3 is TGTGCCTCCTCAGGGCTCTATCAGCCCCAGCATTTT.